This T cell receptor (beta chain) was sequenced for a study of shared clonotypes between healthy human individuals. To note about this clone: Its antigen is unidentified.

CDR3 length equals 14 residues. Trimming took off 4 bases at V and 3 bases at J, with 13 bases between the two ends. From germline, CDR1 is SNHLY and CDR2 FYNNEI. Original processing methods: Without quality scores, immunoSEQ junctional reads could not be filtered like full-length reads. Measured with immunoSEQ multiplex PCR; TCRdb has only the in-frame clones, and not every one. Clone size and V and J calls were adopted from that table, with D and trimming inferred from the DNA. The sample shows under 2.5 million clones, 92% of them seen only once. General study findings and limits: What naive subsets generally showed was a larger estimated richness than memory subsets showed. The naive CD4 repertoires of a few donors were compared, and roughly 5% of clonotypes were shared.

CD4+ cells were split into CD45RA+ naive and CD45RA-negative memory subsets. The sequence derives from a man between 18 and 29 years old in good health. Some clones in this sample may be carry-over from other donors' samples. The rearrangement links TRBV2 to TRBJ2-7; possibly TRBD1 for D (5 bases). The sequenced sample was naive CD4+ T cells from PBMCs. Subset specified: CD45RA+ positively selected. CDR3 amino acids: CASSVAGSIYEQYF. The CDR3 nucleotides are TGTGCCAGCAGTGTGGCAGGGTCCATCTACGAGCAGTACTTC.